This T cell receptor (beta chain) was observed in a study of a mutant IDH1 vaccine in newly diagnosed glioma. Study at large: In weeks 1, 3, 5, 7, 11, 15, 19 and 23, patients were vaccinated. Patients got radiotherapy, temozolomide, or both beforehand, and most got both. The initiation of vaccination occurred 4-6 weeks after radiotherapy alone, or with temozolomide cycles.

The protocol was immunoSEQ multiplex PCR, while the TCRdb copy is restricted to in-frame clones and leaves out a portion. Among around 130,000 clones listed, over 75% were seen once. On this clone itself: Its cognate antigen is unknown.

Trimming at V came to 6 bases and at J to 5 bases, leaving 3 bases not matched to a gene. CDR3 length: 12 residues. The germline CDR1 and CDR2 sequences are WSHSY and SAAADI. Specified time point: week 11, during vaccination. One vaccine dose held 300 ug of mutant IDH1 20-mer peptide and came with topical imiquimod. Donor tumors were new WHO grade 3 or 4 IDH1-mutant, ATRX-lost astrocytomas. The starting material was PBMCs, obtained from a glioma patient whose treatment included an IDH1 peptide vaccine. V and J are TRBV10-2 and TRBJ1-2, with TRBD1 matching over 7 bases. This TCR derives from a man aged 35 to 55 with glioma. The CDR3 coding sequence is TGCGCCAGCAGAGGACAGGCTTATGGCTACACCTTC. This sequence encodes CASRGQAYGYTF.